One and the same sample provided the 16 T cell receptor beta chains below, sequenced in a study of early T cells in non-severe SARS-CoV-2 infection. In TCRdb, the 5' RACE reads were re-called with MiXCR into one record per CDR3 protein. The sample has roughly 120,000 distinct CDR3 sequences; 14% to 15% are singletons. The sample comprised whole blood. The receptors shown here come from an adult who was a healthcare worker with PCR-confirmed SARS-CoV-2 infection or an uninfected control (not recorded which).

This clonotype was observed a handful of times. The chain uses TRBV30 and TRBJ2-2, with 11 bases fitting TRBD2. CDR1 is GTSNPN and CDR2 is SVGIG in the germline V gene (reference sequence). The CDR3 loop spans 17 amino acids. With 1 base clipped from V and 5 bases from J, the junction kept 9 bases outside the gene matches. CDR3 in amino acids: CAWSATLAGGYTGELFF. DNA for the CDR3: TGTGCCTGGAGTGCGACCCTAGCGGGGGGTTATACCGGGGAGCTGTTTTTT. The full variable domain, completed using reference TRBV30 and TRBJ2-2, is SQTIHQWPATLVQPVGSPLSLECTVEGTSNPNLYWYRQAAGRGLQLLFYSVGIGQISSEVPQNLSASRPQDRQFILSSKKLLLSDSGFYLCAWSATLAGGYTGELFFGEGSRLTVL.

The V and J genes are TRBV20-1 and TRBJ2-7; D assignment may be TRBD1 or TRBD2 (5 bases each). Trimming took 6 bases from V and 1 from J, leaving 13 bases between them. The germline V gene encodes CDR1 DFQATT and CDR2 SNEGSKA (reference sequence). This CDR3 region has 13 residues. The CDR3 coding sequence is TGCAGTGCCAAGGGACGGTTGTCCTACGAGCAGTACTTC. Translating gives CSAKGRLSYEQYF.

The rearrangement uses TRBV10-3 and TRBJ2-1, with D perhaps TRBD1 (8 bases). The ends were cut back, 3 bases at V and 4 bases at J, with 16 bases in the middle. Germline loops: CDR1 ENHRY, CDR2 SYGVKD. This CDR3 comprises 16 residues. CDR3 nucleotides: TGTGCCATCAGTGATCGGACAGGGAGGGGTTACAATGAGCAGTTCTTC. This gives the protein CAISDRTGRGYNEQFF.

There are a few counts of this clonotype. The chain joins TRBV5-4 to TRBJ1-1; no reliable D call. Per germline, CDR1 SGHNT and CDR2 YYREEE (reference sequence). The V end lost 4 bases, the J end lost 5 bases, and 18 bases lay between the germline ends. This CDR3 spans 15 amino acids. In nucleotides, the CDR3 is TGTGCCAGCAGCCCTACCAGGACCGGACGGACTGAAGCTTTCTTT. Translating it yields CASSPTRTGRTEAFF.

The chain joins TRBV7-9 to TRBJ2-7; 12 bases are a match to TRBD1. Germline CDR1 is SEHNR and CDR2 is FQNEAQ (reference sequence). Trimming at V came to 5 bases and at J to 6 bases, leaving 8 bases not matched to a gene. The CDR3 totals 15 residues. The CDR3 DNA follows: TGTGCCAGCAGCCCCTCCGGGACAGGGGGCAGCGAGCAGTACTTC. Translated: CASSPSGTGGSEQYF.

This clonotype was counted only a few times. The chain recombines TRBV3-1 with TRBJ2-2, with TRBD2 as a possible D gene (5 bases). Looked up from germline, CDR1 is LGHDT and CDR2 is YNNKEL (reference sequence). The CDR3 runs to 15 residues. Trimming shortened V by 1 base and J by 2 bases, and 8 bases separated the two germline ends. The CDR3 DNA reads TGTGCCAGCAGCCAAGGAACGGGAAACACCGGGGAGCTGTTTTTT. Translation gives CASSQGTGNTGELFF.

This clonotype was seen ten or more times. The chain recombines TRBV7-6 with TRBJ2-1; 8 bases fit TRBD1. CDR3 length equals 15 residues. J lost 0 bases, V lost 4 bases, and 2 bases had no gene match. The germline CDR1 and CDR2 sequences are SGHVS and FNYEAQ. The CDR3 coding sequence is TGTGCCAGCAGCTCAGACAGGGGCTCCTACAATGAGCAGTTCTTC. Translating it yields CASSSDRGSYNEQFF.

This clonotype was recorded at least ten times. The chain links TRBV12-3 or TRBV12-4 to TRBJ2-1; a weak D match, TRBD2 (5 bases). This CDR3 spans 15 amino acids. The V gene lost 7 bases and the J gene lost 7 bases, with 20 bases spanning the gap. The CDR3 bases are TGTGCCAGCACCGTGGACGGGATTGGGGTTAATGAGCAGTTCTTC. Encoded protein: CASTVDGIGVNEQFF.

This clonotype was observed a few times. The CDR3 nucleotides are TGTGCCAGCAGCTTACACAAGGGAGGGTCCCAGTACTTC. Its translation is CASSLHKGGSQYF. The rearrangement uses TRBV7-3 and TRBJ2-5; 7 bases map to TRBD2. CDR3 length equals 13 residues. V was clipped by 2 bases and J by 9 bases; unmatched bases: 6. Germline V gives CDR1 SGHTA, CDR2 FQGTGA. The variable domain in full, with the rest retrieved from reference TRBV7-3 and TRBJ2-5, is GAGVSQTPSNKVTEKGKYVELRCDPISGHTALYWYRQSLGQGPEFLIYFQGTGAADDSGLPNDRFFAVRPEGSVSTLKIQRTERGDSAVYLCASSLHKGGSQYFGPGTRLLVL.

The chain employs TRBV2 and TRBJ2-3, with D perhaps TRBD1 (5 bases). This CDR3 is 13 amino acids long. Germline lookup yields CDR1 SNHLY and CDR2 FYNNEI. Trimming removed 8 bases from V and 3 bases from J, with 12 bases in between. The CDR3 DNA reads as TGTGCCAGCCAGGAACAGGCTACAGATACGCAGTATTTT. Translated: CASQEQATDTQYF.

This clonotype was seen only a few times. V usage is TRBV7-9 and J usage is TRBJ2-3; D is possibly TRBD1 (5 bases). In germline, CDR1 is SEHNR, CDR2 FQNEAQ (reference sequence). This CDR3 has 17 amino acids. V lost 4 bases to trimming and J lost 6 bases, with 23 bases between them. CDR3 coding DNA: TGTGCCAGCAGCTACACAGGTGCTGCCACAATTCCGGATACGCAGTATTTT. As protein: CASSYTGAATIPDTQYF.

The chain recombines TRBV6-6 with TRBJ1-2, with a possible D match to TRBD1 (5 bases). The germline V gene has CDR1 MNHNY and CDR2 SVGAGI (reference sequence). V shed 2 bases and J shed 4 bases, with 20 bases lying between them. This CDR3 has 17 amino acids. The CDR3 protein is CASSYTTGPWGGYGYTF. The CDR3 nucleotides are TGTGCCAGCAGTTACACCACCGGGCCTTGGGGGGGCTATGGCTACACCTTC.

CDR3 in amino acids: CASSFWASSSRTDTQYF. As DNA, the CDR3 is TGTGCCAGCAGTTTTTGGGCTAGCAGCTCTCGCACAGATACGCAGTATTTT. V gene TRBV27 combines with J gene TRBJ2-3; maybe TRBD2 (5 bases). V lost 3 bases and J 1 base, leaving 17 bases between the germline ends. Germline V gene lookup returns CDR1 MNHEY and CDR2 SMNVEV (reference sequence). The CDR3 covers 17 residues.

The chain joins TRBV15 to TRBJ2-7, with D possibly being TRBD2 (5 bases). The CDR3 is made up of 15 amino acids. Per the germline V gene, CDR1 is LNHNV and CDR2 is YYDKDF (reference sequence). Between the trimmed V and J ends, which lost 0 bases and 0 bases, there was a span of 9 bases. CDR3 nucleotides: TGTGCCACCAGCAGAGATCTAGGGAGCTCCTACGAGCAGTACTTC. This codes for CATSRDLGSSYEQYF. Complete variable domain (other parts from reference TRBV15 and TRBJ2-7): DAMVIQNPRYQVTQFGKPVTLSCSQTLNHNVMYWYQQKSSQAPKLLFHYYDKDFNNEADTPDNFQSRRPNTSFCFLDIRSPGLGDTAMYLCATSRDLGSSYEQYFGPGTRLTVT.

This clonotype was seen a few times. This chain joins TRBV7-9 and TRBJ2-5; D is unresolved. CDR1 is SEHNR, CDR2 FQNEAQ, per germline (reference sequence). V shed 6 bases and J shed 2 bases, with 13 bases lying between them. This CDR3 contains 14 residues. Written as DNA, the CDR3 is TGTGCCAGCAGTCGCTTAGACGTACAAGAGACCCAGTACTTC. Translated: CASSRLDVQETQYF.

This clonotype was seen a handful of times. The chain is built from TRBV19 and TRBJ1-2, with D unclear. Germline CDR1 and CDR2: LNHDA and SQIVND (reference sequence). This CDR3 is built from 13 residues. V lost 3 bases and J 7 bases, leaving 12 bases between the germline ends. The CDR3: CASSIGPPSGYTF. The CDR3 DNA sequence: TGTGCCAGTAGTATTGGCCCCCCCAGTGGCTACACCTTC.